Below are 30 T cell receptor beta chains sequenced from a single sample in a study of control samples from healthy donors and cancer patients. Generated by immunoSEQ multiplex PCR, the TCRdb table keeps only in-frame clones and is missing some. The sample yields 260,000 or so clones, 82% seen once. The sequenced material came from PBMCs. All receptors come from a woman between 55 and 75 years old with lung cancer.

This clone was observed a handful of times. Other DNA sequences in the same sample also yield this CDR3. The CDR3: CASSQGTGPNTEAFF. The CDR3 nucleotides read TGTGCCAGCAGCCAAGGGACAGGGCCGAACACTGAAGCTTTCTTT. This chain joins TRBV3-1 (or the pseudogene TRBV3-2) and TRBJ1-1; 8 bases are shared with TRBD1. Germline lookup yields CDR1 LGHDT and CDR2 YNNKEL (reference sequence). The trim removed 1 base at V and 1 base at J, leaving 2 bases unmatched. The CDR3 consists of 15 residues.

This chain joins TRBV7-9 and TRBJ2-5; D call uncertain. This CDR3 is built from 15 residues. Germline V gives CDR1 SEHNR, CDR2 FQNEAQ (reference sequence). V shed 5 bases and J shed 2 bases, with 15 bases lying between them. CDR3 coding DNA: TGTGCCAGCAGCCCGAACTCGAGGCTACAAGAGACCCAGTACTTC. This codes for CASSPNSRLQETQYF. Complete variable domain (other parts from reference TRBV7-9 and TRBJ2-5): DTGVSQNPRHKITKRGQNVTFRCDPISEHNRLYWYRQTLGQGPEFLTYFQNEAQLEKSRLLSDRFSAERPKGSFSTLEIQRTEQGDSAMYLCASSPNSRLQETQYFGPGTRLLVL.

This sequence joins TRBV9 and TRBJ2-3, with 10 nucleotides matching TRBD2. The CDR3 is 19 residues long. CDR1 and CDR2 from the germline V gene are SGDLS and YYNGEE. V lost 0 bases and J lost 0; bases outside the gene matches: 10. CDR3 DNA sequence: TGTGCCAGCAGCGTAGGGAATAGCGGGGGGACGACTAGCACAGATACGCAGTATTTT. It specifies CASSVGNSGGTTSTDTQYF. Complete variable domain (other parts from reference TRBV9 and TRBJ2-3): DSGVTQTPKHLITATGQRVTLRCSPRSGDLSVYWYQQSLDQGLQFLIQYYNGEERAKGNILERFSAQQFPDLHSELNLSSLELGDSALYFCASSVGNSGGTTSTDTQYFGPGTRLTVL.

The genes are TRBV2 and TRBJ1-6, with D possibly being TRBD1 (6 bases). The germline gives CDR1 SNHLY, CDR2 FYNNEI. The length of the CDR3 is 14 residues. Trimming removed 6 bases at V and 11 bases at J, with 17 bases between. As DNA, the CDR3 is TGTGCCAGCAGAGAGGGACAAGGCGAGACACCCCTCCACTTT. As protein: CASREGQGETPLHF.

The gene calls are TRBV6-1 and TRBJ2-7; possibly TRBD1 for D (6 bases). This CDR3 comprises 14 residues. The V gene's germline CDR1 is MNHNS and CDR2 SASEGT. The V gene lost 2 bases and the J gene lost 3 bases, with 11 bases spanning the gap. The CDR3 DNA follows: TGTGCCAGCAGTGAATCAGGACAGTTCTACGAGCAGTACTTC. This codes for CASSESGQFYEQYF.

The V call is TRBV9, the J call TRBJ2-1, with D tentatively TRBD1 (6 bases). V lost 4 bases and J 4 bases, leaving 12 bases between the germline ends. The germline V gene has CDR1 SGDLS and CDR2 YYNGEE. The CDR3 runs to 14 residues. DNA of the CDR3: TGTGCCAGCAGCCCTCAGACAGGTTACAATGAGCAGTTCTTC. Residues: CASSPQTGYNEQFF.

The chain uses TRBV5-1 and TRBJ2-3; TRBD2 matches at 16 bases. V lost 4 bases to trimming and J lost 7 bases; unmatched junction nucleotides: 6. CDR1 and CDR2 from the germline V gene are SGHRS and YFSETQ. CDR3 length: 16 amino acids. The CDR3 here is CASSRGLAGGLYTQYF. The DNA of the CDR3 is TGCGCCAGCAGCCGGGGACTAGCGGGGGGGCTTTATACGCAGTATTTT.

The chain's CDR3 is CATRLAGGNEQFF. The CDR3 nucleotides are TGTGCCACCCGTCTAGCGGGAGGGAATGAGCAGTTCTTC. The gene calls are TRBV2 and TRBJ2-1, with 12 bases fitting TRBD2. Trimming removed 10 bases from V and 7 bases from J; junction bases left unmatched: 5. The CDR3 sequence is 13 residues long. Looked up from germline, CDR1 is SNHLY and CDR2 is FYNNEI.

A remark on this clone: Germline and junction disagree at one end, which may indicate a read error. The chain couples TRBV7-7 to TRBJ2-6; possibly TRBD1 for D (6 bases). Germline loops: CDR1 SSHAT, CDR2 FNYEAQ (reference sequence). The CDR3 totals 16 residues. In nucleotides, the CDR3 is TGTGCTAGCAGCTCAGGGTTGAACAGGGCCGAGAGCGTCCTGACTTTC. Protein sequence: CASSSGLNRAESVLTF.

The chain joins TRBV5-1 to TRBJ2-6; no firm D call. V lost 7 bases and J lost 0, with 14 bases in between. The CDR3 extends over 16 amino acids. Looked up from germline, CDR1 is SGHRS and CDR2 is YFSETQ. CDR3 in amino acids: CASHALRNSGANVLTF. CDR3 nucleotides: TGCGCCAGCCACGCCCTCAGGAACTCTGGGGCCAACGTCCTGACTTTC.

This clone occurred a few times. The J gene is TRBJ2-5, the V gene TRBV9, with no clear D. Germline CDR1 is SGDLS and CDR2 is YYNGEE. CDR3 length equals 17 residues. Trimming took 3 bases from V and 5 from J, leaving 23 bases between them. CDR3 DNA: TGTGCCAGCAGCGCTTCCGGGCTCATATTCAACCCGGAGACCCAGTACTTC. The encoded protein is CASSASGLIFNPETQYF.

The chain employs TRBV11-2 and TRBJ1-5; TRBD1 aligns across 7 bases. The ends lost 5 bases at V and 1 base at J; junction bases unmatched: 5. CDR3 size: 15 residues. The germline V gene has CDR1 SGHAT and CDR2 FQNNGV. The CDR3 DNA sequence: TGTGCCAGCAGCCAAGGGACAGTAAGCAATCAGCCCCAGCATTTT. Protein: CASSQGTVSNQPQHF.

The chain couples TRBV19 to TRBJ1-2, with D hard to call. Deletions cut 10 bases from V and 2 bases from J, with 32 bases between. The CDR3 length is 19 residues. In germline, CDR1 is LNHDA, CDR2 SQIVND (reference sequence). The CDR3, as DNA: TGTGCCACCAAAGGGAACCTTCAAACCTCCCCAATAAAGAACTATGGCTACACCTTC. Residues: CATKGNLQTSPIKNYGYTF.

On this clone: Within the sample, other DNA sequences also encode this same CDR3. The gene calls are TRBV2 and TRBJ1-2, with no clear D. This CDR3 has 12 amino acids. Germline-derived CDR1 and CDR2 are SNHLY and FYNNEI. V gave up 3 bases and J gave up 4 bases, with 6 bases separating them. This CDR3 reads CASSERGYGYTF. The CDR3 DNA reads as TGTGCCAGCAGTGAGCGGGGCTATGGCTACACCTTC.

J is TRBJ2-7 and V is TRBV5-1; weak D call: TRBD2 (6 bases). This CDR3 region has 15 residues. Deletions cut 0 bases from V and 0 bases from J, with 10 bases between. Germline CDR1 and CDR2: SGHRS and YFSETQ. In DNA form, the CDR3 reads TGCGCCAGCAGCTTGGGGGACTTCACCTCCTACGAGCAGTACTTC. Translation gives CASSLGDFTSYEQYF.

The chain is built from TRBV9 and TRBJ2-7; 10 bases are shared with TRBD1. The CDR3 covers 14 residues. V trimming: 4 bases; J trimming: 6 bases; junction bases outside the gene matches: 7. From germline, CDR1 is SGDLS and CDR2 YYNGEE. The CDR3 DNA reads TGTGCCAGCAGCCCCCGAGACAGGGGGCTCGAGCAGTACTTC. This gives the protein CASSPRDRGLEQYF.

For the CDR3, the DNA is TGTGCCAGCAGTGATCAGACAGGGGGATATACTGAAGCTTTCTTT. It yields the protein CASSDQTGGYTEAFF. The chain links TRBV6-1 to TRBJ1-1; 9 bases map to TRBD1. From germline, CDR1 is MNHNS and CDR2 SASEGT. The J segment lost 5 bases and the V segment lost 3 bases, leaving 7 bases of the junction unmatched. CDR3 length: 15 amino acids.

V gene TRBV9 combines with J gene TRBJ1-2; TRBD1 aligns across 9 bases. Germline values: CDR1 SGDLS, CDR2 YYNGEE. The CDR3 length is 14 residues. V dropped 4 bases and J dropped 2; count of bases not matched to a gene: 3. The CDR3 loop reads CASSSGTGNYGYTF. DNA for the CDR3: TGTGCCAGCAGCTCCGGGACAGGGAACTATGGCTACACCTTC.

This chain uses TRBV28 with TRBJ1-5; TRBD1 matches 8 bases. The CDR3 runs 16 residues. Per germline, CDR1 MDHEN and CDR2 SYDVKM. The junction had 7 bases not matched to a gene; V was cut back by 5 bases and J by 1 base. Here the CDR3 DNA reads TGTGCCAGCAGTACGGACAGGGTTTTGAGCAATCAGCCCCAGCATTTT. It encodes CASSTDRVLSNQPQHF.

The CDR3 protein is CASSLSGGRDNEQFF. The CDR3 coding sequence is TGTGCCAGCAGCTTGAGCGGAGGTCGGGACAATGAGCAGTTCTTC. V is TRBV5-4 and J is TRBJ2-1; TRBD2 is a possible D gene (5 bases). Germline V lookup: CDR1 SGHNT, CDR2 YYREEE (reference sequence). Trimming removed 1 base from V and 5 bases from J, with 13 bases in between. This CDR3 is built from 15 residues.

The CDR3 reads CASSVTRSSYEQYF. CDR3 bases: TGTGCCAGCAGCGTCACCCGCTCCTCCTACGAGCAGTACTTC. J is TRBJ2-7 and V is TRBV5-6; D ambiguous. Germline V gene data show CDR1 as SGHDT and CDR2 as YYEEEE. V dropped 4 bases and J dropped 0 bases, with 11 bases sitting between them. The CDR3 runs to 14 residues.

The chain employs TRBV28 and TRBJ2-7; 9 bases are shared with TRBD1. The CDR3 totals 14 residues. The junction had 12 bases not matched to a gene; V was cut back by 6 bases and J by 9 bases. The V gene's germline CDR1 is MDHEN and CDR2 SYDVKM. Here the CDR3 reads CASRPPGTGNRQYF. The CDR3, as DNA: TGTGCCAGCAGGCCCCCCGGGACAGGGAATCGGCAGTACTTC. The whole variable domain, filled in from reference TRBV28 and TRBJ2-7, reads DVKVTQSSRYLVKRTGEKVFLECVQDMDHENMFWYRQDPGLGLRLIYFSYDVKMKEKGDIPEGYSVSREKKERFSLILESASTNQTSMYLCASRPPGTGNRQYFGPGTRLTVT.

The rearrangement joins TRBV5-1 to TRBJ2-1; 9 bases align to TRBD2. This CDR3 is 16 amino acids long. V lost 0 bases to trimming and J lost 6 bases; unmatched junction nucleotides: 7. Germline CDR1 reads SGHRS; CDR2 reads YFSETQ. CDR3 loop: CASSLDGASGINEQFF. Here the CDR3 DNA reads TGCGCCAGCAGCTTGGATGGGGCTAGCGGGATCAATGAGCAGTTCTTC.

This clone was observed a handful of times. The chain links TRBV18 to TRBJ1-5, with D possibly matching TRBD1 (6 bases). Trimming cost V 2 bases and J 2 bases, with 13 bases left between them. CDR3 length: 16 residues. CDR1 is KGHSH and CDR2 is LQKENI in the germline V gene. The CDR3 is CASSPGTGGRNQPQHF. For the CDR3, the DNA is TGTGCCAGCTCACCAGGAACGGGGGGGCGCAATCAGCCCCAGCATTTT.

The rearrangement uses TRBV11-2 and TRBJ2-5, with 11 bases fitting TRBD1. CDR1 and CDR2 from the germline V gene are SGHAT and FQNNGV. V lost 2 bases to trimming and J lost 5 bases; unmatched junction nucleotides: 7. CDR3 length: 16 residues. Written as DNA, the CDR3 is TGTGCCAGCAGCTTAAACCTCCGGGACAGGGGGGAGACCCAGTACTTC. This sequence encodes CASSLNLRDRGETQYF.

CDR3 sequence (DNA): TGTGCCTGGAGGGGAGGGGGAGAGACCCAGTACTTC. Its translation: CAWRGGGETQYF. The chain employs TRBV30 and TRBJ2-5; maybe TRBD2 (7 bases). Trimming shortened V by 3 bases and J by 4 bases, and 9 bases separated the two germline ends. The CDR3 is made up of 12 amino acids. Germline V lookup: CDR1 GTSNPN, CDR2 SVGIG (reference sequence).

V usage is TRBV29-1 and J usage is TRBJ2-7, with 7 bases matching TRBD2. Trimming cost V 4 bases and J 0 bases; bases outside gene matches: 3. Germline CDR1 and CDR2: SQVTM and ANQGSEA. The CDR3 covers 13 residues. Here the CDR3 DNA reads TGCAGCGTTGCGGGGGGAAACTCCTACGAGCAGTACTTC. Translation: CSVAGGNSYEQYF.

This chain joins TRBV7-2 and TRBJ2-7; possibly TRBD2 for D (5 bases). Germline V CDR1 and CDR2: SGHTA, FQGNSA. This CDR3 has 13 amino acids. The germline V and J ends were trimmed by 1 base and 6 bases, with 10 bases remaining between them. The CDR3 reads CASSLGSSTEQYF. As DNA, the CDR3 is TGTGCCAGCAGCTTAGGATCTAGCACCGAGCAGTACTTC. The full variable domain, with the rest looked up from reference TRBV7-2 and TRBJ2-7, is GAGVSQSPSNKVTEKGKDVELRCDPISGHTALYWYRQSLGQGLEFLIYFQGNSAPDKSGLPSDRFSAERTGGSVSTLTIQRTQQEDSAVYLCASSLGSSTEQYFGPGTRLTVT.

The chain couples TRBV5-4 to TRBJ2-1; TRBD1 aligns across 9 bases. J lost 7 bases, V lost 0 bases, and 8 bases had no gene match. Germline V gene sequence: CDR1 SGHNT, CDR2 YYREEE (reference sequence). CDR3 length equals 16 residues. Here the CDR3 reads CASSLAGTGRTNEQFF. CDR3 in DNA: TGTGCCAGCAGCTTGGCCGGGACAGGGCGAACAAATGAGCAGTTCTTC.

This clone was detected a few times. The chain carries TRBV6-5 and TRBJ1-2; 8 bases are shared with TRBD1. Germline CDR1 and CDR2: MNHEY and SVGAGI. CDR3 length: 14 amino acids. V dropped 7 bases and J dropped 4; count of bases not matched to a gene: 8. The CDR3 reads CASNRQGIGYGYTF. The CDR3 DNA follows: TGTGCCAGCAACAGACAGGGGATCGGCTATGGCTACACCTTC.